This TCR beta chain was recorded in a study of shared T cell receptors in the human thymus. The CDR3 is 13 amino acids. V lost 6 bases and J 8 bases, leaving 14 bases between the germline ends. Looked up from germline, CDR1 is MNHEY and CDR2 is SMNVEV (reference sequence). Sequencing used immunoSEQ multiplex PCR; TCRdb keeps in-frame clones, though not all of them. The sample has approximately 660,000 clones, roughly 90% seen once. Separately, the same data were catalogued under a study of human thymus T cells. That source notes: Each of the donors was a healthy Finnish infant who was undergoing open corrective cardiac surgery for congenital heart defects. Corrective heart surgery yielded resections, and these provided the thymus tissue. Usage of V and J genes appeared biased in thymic and blood repertoires. Thymic TCR repertoires of unrelated people reportedly overlapped highly.

The clonotype comes from a boy younger than two with a congenital heart defect. What was sequenced was thymocytes. This chain links TRBV27 with TRBJ2-1; D is unresolved. The CDR3 loop reads CASRSLTQDEQFF. The CDR3 DNA reads TGTGCCAGCAGAAGTTTAACCCAGGATGAGCAGTTCTTC.